The 4 T cell receptor beta chains listed next were all sequenced from one sample in a study of cytomegalovirus exposure and HLA in healthy donors. PCR amplification relied on 60 Vbeta primers (plus 13 Jbeta primers). Assay: immunoSEQ multiplex PCR; the TCRdb copy retains only in-frame clones and omits some. This sample has over 80,000 clones; approximately 72% occur once, and the top ten carry about 3%. Sequencing was carried out using PBMCs. These receptors all stem from a woman in her forties in good health and CMV-seronegative.

This clone showed up just once. V and J are TRBV5-1 and TRBJ2-7, with D possibly TRBD1 on 6 matching bases. This CDR3 has 14 residues. Between the trimmed V and J ends, which lost 4 bases and 9 bases, there was a span of 20 bases. CDR1 and CDR2 (germline): SGHRS, YFSETQ. Here the CDR3 reads CASSPAAGTPGQYF. In nucleotides, the CDR3 is TGCGCCAGCAGCCCCGCAGCCGGGACACCAGGGCAGTACTTC.

This chain uses TRBV7-9 with TRBJ2-2; 14 nucleotides agree with TRBD2. With V trimmed by 9 bases and J by 6 bases, 6 bases remained unmatched. The CDR3 extends over 15 amino acids. Germline V gene lookup returns CDR1 SEHNR and CDR2 FQNEAQ (reference sequence). CDR3 residues: CASRGLAGGAGELFF. The CDR3 coding sequence is TGTGCCAGTAGAGGACTAGCGGGAGGCGCCGGGGAGCTGTTTTTT.

A single count supports this clone. The V gene is TRBV11-2, the J gene TRBJ1-1, with D perhaps TRBD1 (5 bases). Germline CDR1 reads SGHAT; CDR2 reads FQNNGV. The CDR3 covers 15 residues. V dropped 4 bases and J dropped 1 base, with 13 bases sitting between them. CDR3 nucleotides: TGTGCCAGCAGCTGGAGGGGAGGGACGAACACTGAAGCTTTCTTT. Translating gives CASSWRGGTNTEAFF. The full variable domain, in which reference TRBV11-2 and TRBJ1-1 provide the parts outside the CDR3, is EAGVAQSPRYKIIEKRQSVAFWCNPISGHATLYWYQQILGQGPKLLIQFQNNGVVDDSQLPKDRFSAERLKGVDSTLKIQPAKLEDSAVYLCASSWRGGTNTEAFFGQGTRLTVV.

The chain has TRBV27 and TRBJ2-4; D may be TRBD1 (5 bases). The CDR3 contains 12 residues. V lost 7 bases, J lost 4 bases, and 8 bases lay in between. The germline V gene encodes CDR1 MNHEY and CDR2 SMNVEV (reference sequence). This CDR3 is CASTDKKNIQYF. The CDR3 coding sequence is TGTGCCAGCACGGACAAAAAAAACATTCAGTACTTC.